The clone carrying this T cell receptor (beta chain) was counted at least ten times. This record comes from a study of kidney transplant recipient with SARS-CoV-2 infection. TCRdb re-analysed the reads in MiXCR, keeping a single row per CDR3 protein. This sample has 250,000 or so distinct CDR3 sequences, with 29% found just once. This CDR3 has 14 residues. Germline CDR1 and CDR2: MGHDK and SYGVNS. V dropped 5 bases and J dropped 2; count of bases not matched to a gene: 5. The clonotype was recovered from a young adult male patient who had COVID-19 and was a kidney transplant recipient. These T cells may partly come from the graft donor. The chain has TRBV25-1 and TRBJ1-2; 7 bases line up with TRBD1. This material consisted of a blood sample, taken at baseline and on roughly day 110 from a kidney transplant recipient. CDR3 sequence: CASSKTGENYGYTF. The DNA of the CDR3 is TGTGCCAGCAGTAAAACAGGGGAGAACTATGGCTACACCTTC.